What follows are 16 T cell receptor beta chains derived from one specimen sequenced in a study of blood T cell repertoires in COVID-19. Produced via immunoSEQ multiplex PCR; TCRdb's table is partial and in-frame only. The data hold about 26,000 clones, with about 92% observed a single time. Sequencing used peripheral blood. The origin of the receptors is a human donor in a cohort sampled during active COVID-19.

This chain uses TRBV4-2 with TRBJ1-2; TRBD1 is a possible D gene (6 bases). Trimming removed 4 bases at V and 3 bases at J, with 12 bases between. Germline V gene data show CDR1 as LGHNA and CDR2 as YNFKEQ. The CDR3 loop spans 14 amino acids. CDR3 region: CASSRSAGDYGYTF. In nucleotides, the CDR3 is TGTGCCAGCAGCCGTAGTGCAGGGGACTATGGCTACACCTTC.

This clone was counted once. CDR3 sequence: CASSKGTGSRNTIYF. CDR3 sequence (DNA): TGTGCCAGCAGCAAAGGGACAGGGAGTAGAAACACCATATATTTT. This chain uses TRBV7-2 with TRBJ1-3; 9 nucleotides match TRBD1. CDR3 size: 15 residues. Germline-derived CDR1 and CDR2 are SGHTA and FQGNSA. J was trimmed by 5 bases and V by 5 bases; bases with no gene match: 7.

V gene TRBV30 combines with J gene TRBJ2-5; 15 nucleotides match TRBD2. Germline CDR1 reads GTSNPN; CDR2 reads SVGIG (reference sequence). Trimming removed 2 bases from V and 4 bases from J; junction bases left unmatched: 5. This CDR3 is 16 amino acids long. Here the CDR3 DNA reads TGTGCCTGGAGTCCCGGACTAGCGGGAGGGGGAGAGACCCAGTACTTC. Translation gives CAWSPGLAGGGETQYF.

There are a few counts of this clone. This rearrangement joins TRBV30 to TRBJ1-2; D is undetermined. CDR1 and CDR2 (germline): GTSNPN, SVGIG (reference sequence). The V gene lost 0 bases and the J gene lost 10 bases, with 9 bases spanning the gap. The CDR3 is made up of 11 amino acids. In DNA, the CDR3 is TGTGCCTGGAGTGTAGTGGGCTTCTACACCTTC. Translated, it gives CAWSVVGFYTF.

A remark on this clone: One end of the junction varies from germline; a read error may be responsible. This rearrangement joins TRBV7-7 to TRBJ2-1; possibly TRBD2 for D (6 bases). This CDR3 spans 20 amino acids. From germline, CDR1 is SSHAT and CDR2 FNYEAQ (reference sequence). CDR3 region: CASSFAGETRDRRGYNEQFF. The CDR3, as DNA: TGTGCTAGCAGCTTTGCGGGTGAGACTAGGGACCGCCGGGGCTACAATGAGCAGTTCTTC. Full variable domain (outside the CDR3, taken from reference TRBV7-7 and TRBJ2-1): GAGVSQSPRYKVTKRGQDVTLRCDPISSHATLYWYQQALGQGPEFLTYFNYEAQPDKSGLPSDRFSAERPEGSISTLTIQRTEQRDSAMYRCASSFAGETRDRRGYNEQFFGPGTRLTVL.

The genes are TRBV13 and TRBJ1-2; 7 nucleotides line up with TRBD1. V was pared by 5 bases and J by 3 bases, with 9 bases of the junction left unmatched. From germline, CDR1 is PRHDT and CDR2 FYEKMQ (reference sequence). This CDR3 comprises 15 residues. The CDR3 sequence is CASSRRGGVDYGYTF. The CDR3 region has the DNA TGTGCCAGCAGCCGTAGAGGGGGCGTTGACTATGGCTACACCTTC. Full variable domain (remainder filled in from reference TRBV13 and TRBJ1-2): AAGVIQSPRHLIKEKRETATLKCYPIPRHDTVYWYQQGPGQDPQFLISFYEKMQSDKGSIPDRFSAQQFSDYHSELNMSSLELGDSALYFCASSRRGGVDYGYTFGSGTRLTVV.

The CDR3 region has the DNA TGTGCCAGCAGTTACTCGTGGGGAGGCGCTGGAAACACCATATATTTT. Translation gives CASSYSWGGAGNTIYF. The chain has TRBV6-2 or TRBV6-3 and TRBJ1-3; D not certain. Germline-derived CDR1 and CDR2 are MNHEY and SVGEGT. V was trimmed by 0 bases and J by 2 bases, leaving 11 bases between them. This CDR3 has 16 amino acids.

The V gene is TRBV11-1, the J gene TRBJ2-2; tentative D call: TRBD1 (5 bases). The CDR3 extends over 15 amino acids. V was cut by 6 bases and J by 1 base, with 12 bases left in between. The germline V gene encodes CDR1 SGHAT and CDR2 FQDESV (reference sequence). The chain's CDR3 is CASRNTGKNTGELFF. The DNA for the CDR3 is TGTGCCAGCAGAAACACAGGAAAGAACACCGGGGAGCTGTTTTTT.

The gene calls are TRBV6-2 or TRBV6-3 and TRBJ2-7; possible D gene TRBD1, 6 bases. Trimming took 5 bases from V and 2 from J, leaving 10 bases between them. Germline V gene data show CDR1 as MNHEY and CDR2 as SVGEGT. This CDR3 has 13 amino acids. CDR3 residues: CASSRQATYEQYF. CDR3 bases: TGTGCCAGCAGTCGACAGGCTACCTACGAGCAGTACTTC.

CDR3 amino acids: CAISGAVNEGETQYF. The CDR3 nucleotides are TGTGCCATCAGTGGAGCGGTCAACGAGGGAGAGACCCAGTACTTC. V usage is TRBV10-3 and J usage is TRBJ2-5; TRBD2 might be the D (5 bases). Trimming stripped 4 bases from V and 4 bases from J, with 16 bases between. Germline lookup yields CDR1 ENHRY and CDR2 SYGVKD. The CDR3 runs to 15 residues.

V gene TRBV7-8 combines with J gene TRBJ1-6; 7 nucleotides match TRBD1. This CDR3 has 15 residues. J lost 5 bases, V lost 1 base, and 2 bases had no gene match. CDR1 is SGHVS and CDR2 is FQNEAQ in the germline V gene. CDR3 DNA sequence: TGTGCCAGCAGCTTAGACAGGGGTAATAATTCACCCCTCCACTTT. It codes for CASSLDRGNNSPLHF.

The rearrangement links TRBV7-2 to TRBJ2-1; perhaps TRBD2 as D (6 bases). V was shortened by 5 bases and J by 3 bases, with 17 bases between the two germline ends. The CDR3 spans 16 residues. CDR1 and CDR2 (germline): SGHTA, FQGNSA. CDR3 DNA: TGTGCCAGCAGCGCTCCCGGGGGAACCCTCTACAATGAGCAGTTCTTC. Amino acid sequence: CASSAPGGTLYNEQFF.

The gene calls are TRBV29-1 and TRBJ2-7, with 8 bases matching TRBD1. The CDR3 runs to 12 residues. J was trimmed by 7 bases and V by 3 bases; bases with no gene match: 5. CDR1 is SQVTM, CDR2 ANQGSEA, per germline. The CDR3: CSVEQGAGEQYF. For the CDR3, the DNA is TGCAGCGTTGAGCAGGGGGCTGGGGAGCAGTACTTC.

The chain combines TRBV25-1 with TRBJ1-5, with 8 bases fitting TRBD1. The CDR3 length is 13 residues. With V trimmed by 6 bases and J by 5 bases, 3 bases remained unmatched. Per the germline V gene, CDR1 is MGHDK and CDR2 is SYGVNS. Here the CDR3 reads CASRDRVDQPQHF. CDR3 nucleotides: TGTGCCAGCAGGGACAGGGTCGATCAGCCCCAGCATTTT. The whole variable domain, remainder taken from reference TRBV25-1 and TRBJ1-5, is EADIYQTPRYLVIGTGKKITLECSQTMGHDKMYWYQQDPGMELHLIHYSYGVNSTEKGDLSSESTVSRIRTEHFPLTLESARPSHTSQYLCASRDRVDQPQHFGDGTRLSIL.

The chain couples TRBV12-3 or TRBV12-4 to TRBJ2-5; D unclear. The CDR3 has 11 amino acids. V lost 6 bases to trimming and J lost 4 bases, with 6 bases between them. CDR3 sequence: CASSSLETQYF. The CDR3, as DNA: TGTGCCAGCAGCTCTCTAGAGACCCAGTACTTC.

The genes are TRBV27 and TRBJ1-5; D not certain. Per germline, CDR1 MNHEY and CDR2 SMNVEV (reference sequence). The CDR3 totals 17 residues. The ends were cut back, 8 bases at V and 5 bases at J, with 25 bases in the middle. Written as DNA, the CDR3 is TGTGCCAGCGCTCGTTGGATAGGAGGACGTGGGGATCAGCCCCAGCATTTT. Translated: CASARWIGGRGDQPQHF.